The next 3 T cell receptor beta chains were all read from a single sample in a study of beta chain features in type 1 diabetes. Investigators reverse transcribed all isolated RNA, so they sequenced expressed TCRB transcripts. Sequencing used immunoSEQ multiplex PCR; TCRdb keeps in-frame clones, though not all of them. Of 810,000 or so clones detected, 15% to 20% appear once; the ten largest clones hold around 0.02%. The sequenced sample was naive CD4+ T cells from blood. The source is a woman under 30 in good health.

The chain carries TRBV9 and TRBJ2-6, with 7 nucleotides matching TRBD2. The germline V gene encodes CDR1 SGDLS and CDR2 YYNGEE. The junction had 10 bases not matched to a gene; V was cut back by 4 bases and J by 0 bases. This CDR3 has 18 amino acids. DNA of the CDR3: TGTGCCAGCAGCCAAATTAAAACGGGGGGCTCTGGGGCCAACGTCCTGACTTTC. This codes for CASSQIKTGGSGANVLTF.

The chain has TRBV28 and TRBJ2-1; 10 nucleotides line up with TRBD2. The junction had 6 bases not matched to a gene; V was cut back by 6 bases and J by 4 bases. CDR3 size: 15 residues. From germline, CDR1 is MDHEN and CDR2 SYDVKM. CDR3 sequence reads: CASSPSGSKYNEQFF. The CDR3 DNA follows: TGTGCCAGCAGCCCTAGCGGGAGCAAGTACAATGAGCAGTTCTTC.

There are a few counts of this clone. The identical CDR3 is also encoded by other nucleotide sequences in the sample. The chain links TRBV29-1 to TRBJ2-3, with D maybe TRBD2 (5 bases). The V and J ends lost 5 bases and 4 bases respectively, with 10 bases between them. The germline CDR1 and CDR2 sequences are SQVTM and ANQGSEA. The CDR3 sequence is 12 residues long. In nucleotides, the CDR3 is TGCAGCGTTCGATCGGGGTCAGATACGCAGTATTTT. Protein sequence: CSVRSGSDTQYF.